Presented here are 21 T cell receptor beta chains from one specimen sequenced in a study of beta chain features in type 1 diabetes. What was sequenced were expressed TCRB transcripts, since all of the isolated RNA had been reverse transcribed. This table comes from immunoSEQ multiplex PCR, and its TCRdb copy is limited to in-frame clones, with some not included. The repertoire holds 350,000 or so clones, with 15% to 20% as singletons. Sequenced input: naive CD4+ T cells from blood. The receptors here all came from a woman between 18 and 29 years old in good health.

The chain recombines TRBV30 with TRBJ2-5; no definite D call. This CDR3 region has 19 residues. Deletions cut 1 base from V and 1 base from J, with 25 bases between. The germline gives CDR1 GTSNPN, CDR2 SVGIG (reference sequence). CDR3 nucleotide sequence: TGTGCCTGGAGTGAGAATTCAGGCTTTAAGGTCGTGGTCCAAGAGACCCAGTACTTC. Its translation: CAWSENSGFKVVVQETQYF.

The V and J genes are TRBV29-1 and TRBJ2-7; D perhaps matches TRBD2 (5 bases). The CDR3 covers 12 residues. V was clipped by 4 bases and J by 5 bases, with 12 bases between them. The germline gives CDR1 SQVTM, CDR2 ANQGSEA. The CDR3 region has the DNA TGCAGCGTTGTAGCGAGGGCAGACGAGCAGTACTTC. Amino acids: CSVVARADEQYF.

The chain recombines TRBV10-3 with TRBJ2-5, with 8 bases that match TRBD2. From germline, CDR1 is ENHRY and CDR2 SYGVKD. The CDR3 contains 19 residues. The ends lost 3 bases at V and 2 bases at J; junction bases unmatched: 17. The DNA of the CDR3 is TGTGCCATCAGTGAACCTCAAAGTCCCGGACTAGCAGTACAAGAGACCCAGTACTTC. Translation: CAISEPQSPGLAVQETQYF.

This rearrangement joins TRBV4-2 to TRBJ1-1, with 9 bases lining up with TRBD1. Germline V gene lookup returns CDR1 LGHNA and CDR2 YNFKEQ. V shed 0 bases, J shed 5 bases, and the junction held 1 base outside the gene matches. The CDR3 contains 14 residues. CDR3 sequence: CASSQDDRGTEAFF. The CDR3 DNA is TGTGCCAGCAGCCAAGATGACAGGGGGACTGAAGCTTTCTTT.

The V and J genes are TRBV11-1 and TRBJ2-3, with 8 bases identical to TRBD2. Germline CDR1 SGHAT, CDR2 FQDESV (reference sequence). Losses at the gene ends were 4 bases for V and 4 bases for J; bases not matched to a gene: 4. The CDR3 runs 14 residues. The CDR3 region is CASSYSGTADTQYF. DNA of the CDR3: TGTGCCAGCAGCTATAGCGGGACCGCAGATACGCAGTATTTT.

This clone has only a few counts. The chain has TRBV30 and TRBJ2-4; 7 bases map to TRBD2. This CDR3 comprises 13 residues. Germline lookup yields CDR1 GTSNPN and CDR2 SVGIG (reference sequence). The CDR3, as DNA: TGTGCTCACGGGGGGACGGCGGGGGACATTCAGTACTTC. Its protein product is CAHGGTAGDIQYF. The variable domain in full, with the rest retrieved from reference TRBV30 and TRBJ2-4, is SQTIHQWPATLVQPVGSPLSLECTVEGTSNPNLYWYRQAAGRGLQLLFYSVGIGQISSEVPQNLSASRPQDRQFILSSKKLLLSDSGFYLCAHGGTAGDIQYFGAGTRLSVL.

The V gene is TRBV7-2, the J gene TRBJ1-6; D possibly corresponds to TRBD1 (6 bases). This CDR3 comprises 16 residues. V lost 5 bases and J 9 bases, leaving 20 bases between the germline ends. The germline V gene encodes CDR1 SGHTA and CDR2 FQGNSA. The CDR3 DNA sequence: TGTGCCAGCAGCACAGACGTCGGGACACGCGGTTCACCCCTCCACTTT. It specifies CASSTDVGTRGSPLHF.

Only a few counts were recorded for this clone. The genes are TRBV5-4 and TRBJ2-2; 8 bases align to TRBD1. V trimming: 4 bases; J trimming: 3 bases; junction bases outside the gene matches: 8. The germline gives CDR1 SGHNT, CDR2 YYREEE (reference sequence). This CDR3 contains 16 residues. CDR3 loop: CASSQRQGPDTGELFF. CDR3 DNA: TGTGCCAGCAGCCAGCGACAGGGGCCAGACACCGGGGAGCTGTTTTTT.

The chain uses TRBV5-4 and TRBJ2-3; 11 positions match TRBD2. Per the germline V gene, CDR1 is SGHNT and CDR2 is YYREEE (reference sequence). V gave up 2 bases and J gave up 1 base; unmatched junction bases: 3. CDR3 length: 16 residues. CDR3 coding DNA: TGTGCCAGCAGCTTTCGACTAGCGGGGCGCACAGATACGCAGTATTTT. Its translation is CASSFRLAGRTDTQYF.

This clone has more than one count but fewer than ten. The chain employs TRBV5-4 and TRBJ2-1, with TRBD1 as a possible D gene (6 bases). This CDR3 is built from 12 residues. V gave up 3 bases and J gave up 7 bases, with 8 bases separating them. Germline V lookup: CDR1 SGHNT, CDR2 YYREEE (reference sequence). CDR3 nucleotides: TGTGCCAGCAGCTCGGACAGAAATGAGCAGTTCTTC. Translating gives CASSSDRNEQFF.

This chain links TRBV15 with TRBJ2-3; 7 positions agree with TRBD2. Trimming at V came to 1 base and at J to 3 bases, leaving 7 bases not matched to a gene. Germline-derived CDR1 and CDR2 are LNHNV and YYDKDF (reference sequence). The CDR3 spans 16 residues. The CDR3 loop reads CATSRGGRETTDTQYF. In nucleotides, the CDR3 is TGTGCCACCAGCAGAGGCGGGCGGGAGACAACAGATACGCAGTATTTT.

This clone occurred a few times. The chain couples TRBV5-1 to TRBJ2-1, with TRBD2 matching 7 bases. J was trimmed by 12 bases and V by 6 bases; bases with no gene match: 12. CDR1 and CDR2 (germline): SGHRS, YFSETQ. The CDR3 consists of 13 residues. The CDR3 reads CASMAGDFPGQFF. For the CDR3, the DNA is TGCGCCAGCATGGCGGGAGACTTCCCTGGGCAGTTCTTC.

This clone was observed a few times. This chain connects TRBV7-9 to TRBJ1-2; D gene unclear. The CDR3 spans 11 residues. Trimming shortened V by 1 base and J by 5 bases, and 2 bases separated the two germline ends. The germline gives CDR1 SEHNR, CDR2 FQNEAQ (reference sequence). CDR3 sequence: CASSLVYGYTF. CDR3 sequence (DNA): TGTGCCAGCAGCTTAGTATATGGCTACACCTTC.

The V gene is TRBV6-6, the J gene TRBJ2-1; TRBD2 aligns across 7 bases. The CDR3 has 15 amino acids. CDR1 is MNHNY, CDR2 SVGAGI, per germline (reference sequence). V dropped 6 bases and J dropped 6; count of bases not matched to a gene: 11. The CDR3 nucleotides read TGTGCCAGCAGCCCGGACCAACCGGGAGGCAATGAGCAGTTCTTC. This codes for CASSPDQPGGNEQFF.

The rearrangement links TRBV6-1 to TRBJ2-1; 15 nucleotides line up with TRBD2. V was clipped by 4 bases and J by 4 bases; unmatched bases: 5. In germline, CDR1 is MNHNS, CDR2 SASEGT. This CDR3 region has 17 residues. The CDR3 loop reads CASSGGLAGGQYNEQFF. The CDR3 bases are TGTGCCAGCAGTGGGGGACTAGCGGGAGGACAGTACAATGAGCAGTTCTTC.

A few counts support this clone. This chain uses TRBV21-1 with TRBJ2-4; TRBD2 is taken as the D call from the table, unchecked against the DNA. TRBV21-1 is recorded as a pseudogene. There are 12 residues in the CDR3. The CDR3 coding sequence is TGTGCCACCCCCGTCCCCTATTCTATCCAGTACTTC. Protein: CATPVPYSIQYF.

This clone showed up just a few times. This chain connects TRBV9 to TRBJ1-2, with 8 bases matching TRBD1. The CDR3 is made up of 13 amino acids. CDR1 is SGDLS, CDR2 YYNGEE, per germline. V shed 3 bases, J shed 6 bases, and the junction held 4 bases outside the gene matches. This CDR3 is CASSATGVDGYTF. CDR3 DNA sequence: TGTGCCAGCAGCGCGACAGGGGTGGATGGCTACACCTTC. The full variable domain, with the rest looked up from reference TRBV9 and TRBJ1-2, is DSGVTQTPKHLITATGQRVTLRCSPRSGDLSVYWYQQSLDQGLQFLIQYYNGEERAKGNILERFSAQQFPDLHSELNLSSLELGDSALYFCASSATGVDGYTFGSGTRLTVV.

The J gene is TRBJ2-7, the V gene TRBV10-3; D unclear. V lost 3 bases, J lost 2 bases, and 11 bases lay in between. Germline lookup yields CDR1 ENHRY and CDR2 SYGVKD. The CDR3 covers 14 residues. CDR3 bases: TGTGCCATCAGTGACAGTATCCGTACCTACGAGCAGTACTTC. Residues: CAISDSIRTYEQYF.

This clone has a handful of counts. This chain uses TRBV6-5 with TRBJ1-1; perhaps TRBD1 as D (6 bases). The germline gives CDR1 MNHEY, CDR2 SVGAGI. The CDR3 covers 11 residues. V was shortened by 10 bases and J by 3 bases, with 9 bases between the two germline ends. The CDR3 here is CATGQYTEAFF. The CDR3 bases are TGTGCCACCGGACAGTACACTGAAGCTTTCTTT.

CDR3 loop: CASSFPGTRPYNEQFF. The CDR3 DNA follows: TGTGCCAGCAGCTTTCCCGGGACTAGACCCTACAATGAGCAGTTCTTC. The chain uses TRBV11-2 and TRBJ2-1, with 8 bases lining up with TRBD2. J gave up 2 bases and V 3 bases, and 6 bases lay outside the gene matches. The germline V gene encodes CDR1 SGHAT and CDR2 FQNNGV. The CDR3 spans 16 residues.

The J gene is TRBJ2-1, the V gene TRBV30, with a tentative D call TRBD2 (6 bases). Germline V gene sequence: CDR1 GTSNPN, CDR2 SVGIG (reference sequence). This CDR3 spans 14 amino acids. Trimming removed 5 bases from V and 7 bases from J, with 18 bases in between. CDR3 protein: CAWGRGRGVNEQFF. CDR3 nucleotides: TGTGCCTGGGGACGGGGGAGAGGGGTGAATGAGCAGTTCTTC.